The sequence of this T cell receptor beta chain was determined in a study of blood T cell repertoires in COVID-19. Clones were read by immunoSEQ multiplex PCR, and TCRdb kept only the in-frame ones, dropping some. Of about 120,000 clones listed, approximately 67% are singletons. V lost 3 bases, J lost 4 bases, and 12 bases lay in between. CDR3 length equals 14 residues. Germline values: CDR1 LNHDA, CDR2 SQIVND (reference sequence). V usage is TRBV19 and J usage is TRBJ1-2, with D maybe TRBD1 (6 bases). The sequence was obtained from a woman aged 55-75 years with acute or convalescent COVID-19. Sequencing input: peripheral blood. As DNA, the CDR3 is TGTGCCAGTAGTATGATCGGACAGCCCTATGGCTACACCTTC. It codes for CASSMIGQPYGYTF.